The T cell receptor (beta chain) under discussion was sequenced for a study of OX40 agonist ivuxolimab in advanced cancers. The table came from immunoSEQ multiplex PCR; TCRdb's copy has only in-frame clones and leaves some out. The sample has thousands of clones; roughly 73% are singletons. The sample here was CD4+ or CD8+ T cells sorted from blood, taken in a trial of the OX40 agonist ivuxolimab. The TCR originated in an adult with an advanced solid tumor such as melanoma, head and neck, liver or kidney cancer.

The CDR3 DNA reads as TGTGCCAGCAGCCCCCCCGGGGTTAGCACAGATACGCAGTATTTT. Translation: CASSPPGVSTDTQYF. This sequence joins TRBV7-9 and TRBJ2-3; D possibly corresponds to TRBD2 (5 bases). The CDR3 has 15 amino acids. Germline CDR1 SEHNR, CDR2 FQNEAQ (reference sequence). Trimming removed 5 bases from V and 0 bases from J, with 12 bases in between.